The 3 T cell receptor beta chains listed next were all sequenced from one sample in a study of blood T cell repertoires in COVID-19. Clones were sequenced by immunoSEQ multiplex PCR, and TCRdb holds only the in-frame ones, with some missing. The profile covers 80,000 to 100,000 clones, with nearly 95% appearing a single time and more than 4% taken by the ten largest. The sequencing input was peripheral blood. Receptors originate from a human donor with active COVID-19. The donor label of this sample is uncertain.

The chain joins TRBV6-5 to TRBJ1-3; unclear D gene. The CDR3 contains 15 residues. V lost 0 bases and J 2 bases, leaving 8 bases between the germline ends. Germline CDR1 MNHEY, CDR2 SVGAGI. CDR3 coding DNA: TGTGCCAGCAGTTACTCCCGGGAAACTGGAAACACCATATATTTT. This gives the protein CASSYSRETGNTIYF.

The V call is TRBV6-5, the J call TRBJ2-7; 8 nucleotides agree with TRBD2. J was trimmed by 6 bases and V by 6 bases; bases with no gene match: 10. The CDR3 runs 14 residues. CDR1 and CDR2 (germline): MNHEY, SVGAGI. As DNA, the CDR3 is TGTGCCAGCAGCCGCCCCGGGACTAGTGTCGAGCAGTACTTC. Translation gives CASSRPGTSVEQYF.

V usage is TRBV27 and J usage is TRBJ1-5, with 7 bases that match TRBD1. Trimming removed 8 bases from V and 3 bases from J; junction bases left unmatched: 7. CDR1 and CDR2 (germline): MNHEY, SMNVEV (reference sequence). This CDR3 has 14 residues. CDR3 coding DNA: TGTGCCAGCTCCAACAGGGGAATCAATCAGCCCCAGCATTTT. Translated: CASSNRGINQPQHF.